Listed here is a single T cell receptor (beta chain). Its cognate antigen is unknown. These data belong to a study of T cell responses to AZD1222 COVID-19 vaccine. Profiled with immunoSEQ multiplex PCR; TCRdb holds only in-frame clones, not every one. The sample includes under 200,000 clones, roughly 86% of them seen just once. Study observations and caveats: Nearly half of spike-specific TCRs reportedly go after variant regions that carry no mutations. Every sample of the repertoires postdated the peak T cell response. There were mostly white British donors and more females than males, and clonal diversity was possibly underestimated.

This CDR3 is 15 amino acids long. The V gene end was trimmed by 4 bases and the J gene end by 0 bases; junction bases not matched to a gene: 6. Germline CDR1 is SQVTM and CDR2 is ANQGSEA. The material sequenced was peripheral blood, taken on day 0 of AZD1222 vaccination. The sequence came from an adult in good health. This chain links TRBV29-1 with TRBJ2-1, with 7 bases fitting TRBD2. The CDR3 loop reads CSVASTGGSYNEQFF. CDR3 DNA sequence: TGCAGCGTTGCATCGACGGGAGGCTCCTACAATGAGCAGTTCTTC.